This T cell receptor (beta chain) was found in a study of Ad26.COV2.S vaccination and SARS-CoV-2 variants. Findings and caveats of the study: The study found similar non-spike TCR breadth in vaccine and placebo recipients. Estimates derived from TCR breadth and depth analyses may have underestimated total T cell responses.

Method: immunoSEQ multiplex PCR; TCRdb's copy keeps in-frame clones and lacks some. This sample yields approximately 460,000 clones, of which about 88% are seen a single time; over 1.5% belongs to the top ten. Indicated treatment: 19 received Ad26.COV2.S at low or high dose, single or two shots; 5 received placebo; per-sample allocation not given. Following the first vaccine or placebo injection, samples were taken on day 63. Recruitment in Boston yielded a donor of adult age, 18-55 years. Trimming took off 1 base at V and 2 bases at J, with 6 bases between the two ends. There are 13 residues in the CDR3. The germline gives CDR1 SGHTA, CDR2 FQGNSA. Points on this clone: The antigen is not known.

The sequencing used peripheral blood, collected in a trial of Ad26.COV2.S vaccine versus placebo. This TCR derives from a person between 18 and 65 years old who received the Ad26.COV2.S COVID-19 vaccine or a placebo. The chain combines TRBV7-2 with TRBJ2-7, with D hard to call. The CDR3 nucleotides read TGTGCCAGCAGCTTAGAGGCGGCCTACGAGCAGTACTTC. Protein product: CASSLEAAYEQYF.